Listed below are T cell receptor beta chains from one sample, sequenced in a study of blood T cell repertoires in COVID-19. Libraries were prepared by immunoSEQ multiplex PCR; TCRdb keeps only in-frame clonotypes and omits some of them. The sample has 200,000 to 250,000 clones; around 82% are singletons. Sequenced: peripheral blood. These receptors all stem from a woman older than 75 with acute or convalescent COVID-19. Both conserved end residues are part of each CDR3. D genes are given only for firm matches.

TRBV24-1,NA,TRBJ2-7,CATSDSSYYEQYF
TRBV9,NA,TRBJ1-3,CASSAQDTGSGNTIYF
TRBV5-1,TRBD1,TRBJ1-2,CASSPAGGRGYTF
TRBV19,NA,TRBJ1-5,CASSIPAPGSPGNQPQHF
TRBV19,NA,TRBJ1-3,CASLPRPGDGNTIYF
TRBV5-1,NA,TRBJ1-3,CASTPGRTSGNTIYF
TRBV5-6,TRBD1,TRBJ1-2,CASSSSGQTFYGYTF
TRBV11-2,NA,TRBJ2-7,CASSLERRVYEQYF
TRBV28,NA,TRBJ1-5,CASSLGSVQPQHF
TRBV18,NA,TRBJ2-1,CASSPPTRSGEQFF
TRBV5-6,NA,TRBJ1-6,CASSLVGRKSPLHF
TRBV15,NA,TRBJ1-1,CATSRVTVSGMGPEAFF
TRBV24-1,NA,TRBJ2-3,CATSLASTDTQYF
TRBV20-1,NA,TRBJ2-1,CSAIPQGEQFF
TRBV18,TRBD1,TRBJ1-2,CASSASGQGASYGYTF
TRBV29-1,NA,TRBJ1-4,CSVAGGNEKLFF
TRBV6-5,TRBD1,TRBJ1-2,CASLAPTGVHGYTF
TRBV7-9,NA,TRBJ2-2,CASSPRDNPGELFF
TRBV9,TRBD1,TRBJ1-5,CASSQAGTGVQPQHF
TRBV12-3/TRBV12-4,TRBD1,TRBJ1-2,CASSPDRGYGYTF
TRBV5-4,NA,TRBJ1-2,CASSLGGRVDGYTF
TRBV4-3,TRBD1,TRBJ1-2,CASSQGNRGLGYTF